This TCR beta chain was documented in a study of T cells in Graves' hyperthyroidism and ophthalmopathy (dated by TCRdb to 2018 to 2020). About the study as a whole: Peripheral blood was collected at initial diagnosis, before any treatment. TCR V-J signatures able to tell the groups apart were searched for in a discovery cohort of 95 to 100 patients, of whom more than 40 had Graves' ophthalmopathy and around 58 had stable Graves' hyperthyroidism. Prospective prediction of ophthalmopathy was tested in an independent validation cohort of approximately 18 hyperthyroidism patients and some 17 patients who later progressed to ophthalmopathy. The approximately 100 discovery patients were randomly split 7:3 into training and test sets. In about 6 Graves' hyperthyroidism patients, the study also compared T-cell repertoires from thyroid tissue with T-cell repertoires from blood. Once sampling was done, hyperthyroidism patients were given methimazole at a starting dose of 30 mg daily, whereas ophthalmopathy patients were given high-dose intravenous methylprednisolone. The paper reports TCR Vbeta CDR3 sequencing of over 130 peripheral blood samples: 40 or so ophthalmopathy, under 80 hyperthyroidism and 17 progressor patients.

General conclusions and limits of the study: No statistical method was used to fix the sample size in advance, and group allocation was not hidden from the investigators. Most expanded thyroid clonotypes (frequency above 0.001) were also found in blood, which suggests that blood repertoires may mirror thyroid immune responses. In validation, the model predicted progression to ophthalmopathy a median of roughly 6.1 months before onset, with over 60% sensitivity and nearly 75% specificity. In cross-validation, a model built on a 13 V-J signature told ophthalmopathy apart from stable hyperthyroidism with about 90% sensitivity and roughly 81% specificity, and in testing the same model reached 80%/75%.

From the germline V gene (reference sequence), CDR1 is LGHDT and CDR2 is YNNKEL. The V and J ends are trimmed by 4 bases and 11 bases, leaving 20 bases between them. The CDR3 starts with the cysteine, ends with the phenylalanine, and has 14 residues. Only the CDR3 part of the read is kept: 42 bases, read in frame from the first base. Graves' hyperthyroidism was defined as stable when no progression to ophthalmopathy occurred over 18 months of follow-up. Hyperthyroidism patients were newly diagnosed, had a disease duration of under 2 months, and were aged 18 to 65 years. Exclusion was applied to patients with uncontrolled infections, other autoimmune diseases, pregnancy or lactation. Clinical symptoms, serum thyroxine and TRAb, thyroid ultrasound, and orbital computed tomography formed the basis for the diagnoses. PBMCs were isolated from 10 ml of fresh peripheral blood by Ficoll-Paque density gradient centrifugation. Total RNA was extracted using Trizol reagent, and RNA quality was assessed on an Agilent 2100 Bioanalyzer.

TCR beta CDR3 regions were amplified from RNA transcripts. For the first round of RT-PCR on the TCR CDR3, the HTBI primer set was used together with the Qiagen OneStep RT-PCR kit. Libraries were constructed in a second round of multiplex PCR, after which size selection and purification were performed. Sequencing of the libraries was done on an Illumina HiSeq2000 using paired-end 100 bp reads. The study's own analysis went as follows. SOAPnuke was used to process the raw data, removing reads that contained adapters or uncalled bases, had a mean Phred below 15, or lacked an exact match to the constant primer or identifier. COPE v1.2.5 was used to merge high-quality paired reads, and clonotypes were defined as unique nucleotide sequences. MiTCR v1.1 was used to align clonotypes to the IMGT TRBV, TRBD and TRBJ reference segments. Only V-J combinations with frequency above 0.0001, covering roughly 99% of repertoires, were analysed. The TCS score was defined as the ratio of F50 (clonal expansion) to E x V (chaos), calculated using BLOSUM62-based TCRdist between CDR3 peptides within each V-J. Welch's t-statistics and random forest reduced roughly 540 V-J features to around 14, which were used in a naive Bayes classifier (R e1071). TCRdb reanalyzed the raw reads on its own, using fastp at Q25 for trimming and MiXCR for clone calling, and kept in-frame beta chains. Rows are combined by CDR3 protein, so each entry shows the most common genes and DNA. TCRdb, not the authors, supplied the V and J calls. This sample gives approximately 630,000 distinct CDR3 sequences in total; around 15% of them show up just once. The ten largest clones take up approximately 3.8% of the sample.

This clonotype was picked up many times. Its antigen has not been determined. One base away there is no much larger clone; base qualities are not given. Recombination linked TRBV3-1 to TRBJ1-1; TRBD1 is a possible D gene, resting on 5 matching bases. Input material: blood. The source is a woman in her thirties with Graves' hyperthyroidism. The CDR3 corresponds to CASSRISGTLAAFF. The nucleotide sequence is TGTGCCAGCAGCCGTATCTCCGGGACCTTAGCGGCTTTCTTT.